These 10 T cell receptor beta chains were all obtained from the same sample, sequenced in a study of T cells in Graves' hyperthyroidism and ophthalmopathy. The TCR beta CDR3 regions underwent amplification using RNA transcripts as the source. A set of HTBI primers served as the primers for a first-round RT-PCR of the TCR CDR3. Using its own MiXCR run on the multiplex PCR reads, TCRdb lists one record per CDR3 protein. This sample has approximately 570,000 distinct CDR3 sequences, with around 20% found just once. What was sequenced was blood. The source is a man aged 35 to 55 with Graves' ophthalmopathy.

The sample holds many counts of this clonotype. This chain's CDR3 is CSASKGQAPLKAYEQYF. The CDR3 nucleotides are TGCAGTGCTAGTAAGGGACAGGCCCCCCTCAAGGCCTACGAGCAGTACTTC. This chain connects TRBV20-1 to TRBJ2-7, with 8 positions matching TRBD1. The CDR3 length is 17 residues. The J segment lost 2 bases and the V segment lost 3 bases, leaving 15 bases of the junction unmatched. Germline CDR1 is DFQATT and CDR2 is SNEGSKA (reference sequence).

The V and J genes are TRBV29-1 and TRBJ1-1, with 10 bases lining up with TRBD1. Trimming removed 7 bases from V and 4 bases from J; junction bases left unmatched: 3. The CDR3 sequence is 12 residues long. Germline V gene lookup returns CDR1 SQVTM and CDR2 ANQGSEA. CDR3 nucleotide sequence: TGCAGCGGAGGACAGGGGGGCACTGAAGCTTTCTTT. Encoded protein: CSGGQGGTEAFF.

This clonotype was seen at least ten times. CDR3 bases: TGTGCCAGCAGCCAAGCCCAAGCGGGCTACACCTTC. This sequence encodes CASSQAQAGYTF. V is TRBV4-2 and J is TRBJ1-2, with unresolved D. This CDR3 has 12 residues. Trimming left V 1 base short and J 8 bases short, with 8 bases between. In germline, CDR1 is LGHNA, CDR2 YNFKEQ.

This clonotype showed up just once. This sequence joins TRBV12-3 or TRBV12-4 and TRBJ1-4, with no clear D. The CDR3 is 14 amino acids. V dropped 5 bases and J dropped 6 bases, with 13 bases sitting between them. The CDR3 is CASSVRAPYEKLFF. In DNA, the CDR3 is TGTGCCAGCAGTGTGAGGGCCCCATATGAAAAACTGTTTTTT.

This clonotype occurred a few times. The DNA for the CDR3 is TGTGCCAACTCCGGGCCTCCGATCTACGAGCAGTACTTC. Translated: CANSGPPIYEQYF. The chain couples TRBV28 to TRBJ2-7; D uncertain. The CDR3 loop spans 13 amino acids. Trimming shortened V by 10 bases and J by 3 bases, and 16 bases separated the two germline ends. Germline assignment: CDR1 MDHEN and CDR2 SYDVKM.

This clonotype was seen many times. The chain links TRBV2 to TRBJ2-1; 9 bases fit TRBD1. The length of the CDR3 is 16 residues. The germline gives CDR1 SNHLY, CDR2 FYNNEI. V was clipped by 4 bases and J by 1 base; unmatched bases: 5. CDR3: CASSGDRVRSYNEQFF. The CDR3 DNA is TGTGCCAGCAGTGGGGACAGGGTACGGTCCTACAATGAGCAGTTCTTC.

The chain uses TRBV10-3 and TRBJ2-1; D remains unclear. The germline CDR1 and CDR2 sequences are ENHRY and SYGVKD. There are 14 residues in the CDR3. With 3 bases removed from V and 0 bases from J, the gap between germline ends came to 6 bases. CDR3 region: CAISDVISYNEQFF. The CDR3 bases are TGTGCCATCAGTGACGTAATCTCCTACAATGAGCAGTTCTTC.

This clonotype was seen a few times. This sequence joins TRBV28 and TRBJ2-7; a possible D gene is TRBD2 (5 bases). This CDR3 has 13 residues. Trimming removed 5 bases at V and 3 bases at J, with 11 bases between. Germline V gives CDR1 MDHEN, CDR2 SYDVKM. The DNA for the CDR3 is TGTGCCAGCAGTCACGGACGGGGCTACGAGCAGTACTTC. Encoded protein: CASSHGRGYEQYF.

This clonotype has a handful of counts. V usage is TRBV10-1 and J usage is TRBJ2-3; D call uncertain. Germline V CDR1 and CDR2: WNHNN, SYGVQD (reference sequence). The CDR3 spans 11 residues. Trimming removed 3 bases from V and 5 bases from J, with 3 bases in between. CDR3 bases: TGCGCCAGCAGTGAAAAAGATACGCAGTATTTT. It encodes CASSEKDTQYF.

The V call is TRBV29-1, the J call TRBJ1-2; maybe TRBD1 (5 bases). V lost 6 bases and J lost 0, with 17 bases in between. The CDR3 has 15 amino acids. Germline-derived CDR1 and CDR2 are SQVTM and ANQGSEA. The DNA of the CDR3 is TGCAGCGTGGGACCCGGGAGTTTTACTAACTATGGCTACACCTTC. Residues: CSVGPGSFTNYGYTF.